This passage covers 9 T cell receptor beta chains from one sample sequenced in a study of control samples from healthy donors and cancer patients. The table came from immunoSEQ multiplex PCR; TCRdb's copy has only in-frame clones and leaves some out. The sample has some 100,000 clones, roughly 90% seen once. Sample: blood. The receptors here all came from a human donor in good health. The donor label of this sample is uncertain.

The rearrangement joins TRBV4-1 to TRBJ1-2; no definite D call. Germline CDR1 is MGHRA and CDR2 is YSYEKL. Between the trimmed V and J ends, which lost 1 base and 4 bases, there was a span of 13 bases. The CDR3 consists of 15 residues. CDR3 coding DNA: TGCGCCAGCAGCCAAGCGTTGGCGATGTTCTATGGCTACACCTTC. The encoded protein is CASSQALAMFYGYTF.

The chain employs TRBV19 and TRBJ1-5; 8 nucleotides align to TRBD1. Looked up from germline, CDR1 is LNHDA and CDR2 is SQIVND (reference sequence). J lost 9 bases, V lost 6 bases, and 13 bases had no gene match. The CDR3 sequence is 15 residues long. CDR3 coding DNA: TGTGCCAGTAGCGCCATCGACAGGGGTGAGGGGCCCCAGCATTTT. Translation: CASSAIDRGEGPQHF. The complete variable domain, with remaining parts taken from reference TRBV19 and TRBJ1-5, reads DGGITQSPKYLFRKEGQNVTLSCEQNLNHDAMYWYRQDPGQGLRLIYYSQIVNDFQKGDIAEGYSVSREKKESFPLTVTSAQKNPTAFYLCASSAIDRGEGPQHFGDGTRLSIL.

A single count supports this clone. The CDR3, as DNA: TGTGCCAGCAGTCTCTACAGGGATGAGCAGTTCTTC. It translates to CASSLYRDEQFF. The genes are TRBV6-5 and TRBJ2-1; the D gene is possibly TRBD1 (6 bases). CDR1 is MNHEY and CDR2 is SVGAGI in the germline V gene. Between the trimmed V and J ends, which lost 5 bases and 8 bases, there was a span of 10 bases. The CDR3 extends over 12 amino acids.

This clone appeared a single time. This rearrangement joins TRBV10-3 to TRBJ2-7; D unresolved. V was pared by 8 bases and J by 5 bases, with 13 bases between. Per germline, CDR1 ENHRY and CDR2 SYGVKD. This CDR3 comprises 12 residues. DNA for the CDR3: TGTGCCATCGCCCCCTCCCAGGACGAGCAGTACTTC. Its protein product is CAIAPSQDEQYF.

The V gene is TRBV12-3 or TRBV12-4, the J gene TRBJ2-5; D is uncertain. Trimming took 3 bases from V and 3 from J, leaving 8 bases between them. The CDR3 runs 13 residues. The CDR3 nucleotides read TGTGCCAGCAGTTTCGGCAGCGAAGAGACCCAGTACTTC. This sequence encodes CASSFGSEETQYF.

The chain employs TRBV19 and TRBJ1-6; 7 nucleotides line up with TRBD1. The ends lost 3 bases at V and 8 bases at J; junction bases unmatched: 7. CDR3 size: 15 residues. In germline, CDR1 is LNHDA, CDR2 SQIVND (reference sequence). The CDR3: CASSMAGDSYSPLHF. The CDR3 bases are TGTGCCAGTAGTATGGCGGGGGACAGTTATTCACCCCTCCACTTT.

V gene TRBV5-1 combines with J gene TRBJ1-3; D unresolved. The CDR3 extends over 13 amino acids. Germline V gives CDR1 SGHRS, CDR2 YFSETQ. V shed 0 bases and J shed 4 bases, with 5 bases lying between them. The CDR3 spells CASSLAAGNTIYF. As DNA, the CDR3 is TGCGCCAGCAGCTTGGCCGCGGGAAACACCATATATTTT. Full variable domain (remainder filled in from reference TRBV5-1 and TRBJ1-3): KAGVTQTPRYLIKTRGQQVTLSCSPISGHRSVSWYQQTPGQGLQFLFEYFSETQRNKGNFPGRFSGRQFSNSRSEMNVSTLELGDSALYLCASSLAAGNTIYFGEGSWLTVV.

The sample holds one count of this clone. The chain's CDR3 is CASSTPRGKNTEAFF. Written as DNA, the CDR3 is TGTGCCAGTAGTACGCCCAGGGGGAAGAACACTGAAGCTTTCTTT. The chain is built from TRBV19 and TRBJ1-1, with TRBD1 matching over 7 bases. V shed 4 bases, J shed 1 base, and the junction held 6 bases outside the gene matches. This CDR3 has 15 residues. Per the germline V gene, CDR1 is LNHDA and CDR2 is SQIVND (reference sequence).

The chain recombines TRBV19 with TRBJ2-3, with TRBD1 matching 8 bases. CDR3 length: 18 amino acids. Germline V gene lookup returns CDR1 LNHDA and CDR2 SQIVND (reference sequence). J lost 0 bases, V lost 6 bases, and 14 bases had no gene match. This CDR3 reads CASSPQAGGGASTDTQYF. CDR3 sequence (DNA): TGTGCCAGTAGCCCTCAAGCAGGGGGCGGAGCCAGCACAGATACGCAGTATTTT.